These 26 T cell receptor beta chains were all obtained from the same sample, sequenced in a study of T cell changes during pregnancy in multiple sclerosis. This table comes from immunoSEQ multiplex PCR, and its TCRdb copy is limited to in-frame clones, with some not included. The table lists about 43,000 clones, approximately 91% of them singletons, with less than 1.5% in the top ten. Material for sequencing was PBMCs (not recorded whether the cells were cultured). These receptors originate from a female donor with multiple sclerosis, enrolled in a pregnancy study.

This clone was seen just once. This chain links TRBV4-2 with TRBJ2-3; the match to TRBD2 covers 12 bases. V was clipped by 0 bases and J by 4 bases; unmatched bases: 17. CDR3 length: 21 residues. Germline values: CDR1 LGHNA, CDR2 YNFKEQ. The CDR3 is CASSQDERLAGAVSISDTQYF. DNA of the CDR3: TGTGCCAGCAGCCAAGATGAGAGACTAGCGGGAGCTGTTTCGATTTCAGATACGCAGTATTTT.

This clone was recorded once. The genes are TRBV9 and TRBJ2-3; D ambiguous. CDR1 is SGDLS and CDR2 is YYNGEE in the germline V gene. V lost 6 bases and J lost 0, with 11 bases in between. This CDR3 region has 14 residues. Here the CDR3 reads CASTVGRSTDTQYF. The CDR3 nucleotides are TGTGCCAGCACCGTCGGCCGTAGCACAGATACGCAGTATTTT.

The chain recombines TRBV30 with TRBJ2-1; D is possibly TRBD2 (6 bases). The germline gives CDR1 GTSNPN, CDR2 SVGIG (reference sequence). Trimming removed 1 base at V and 4 bases at J, with 11 bases between. This CDR3 comprises 14 residues. CDR3 loop: CAWSESGSYNEQFF. The CDR3 coding sequence is TGTGCCTGGAGTGAGAGCGGGTCGTACAATGAGCAGTTCTTC.

V gene TRBV11-2 combines with J gene TRBJ1-1; D perhaps matches TRBD1 (5 bases). The ends were cut back, 5 bases at V and 4 bases at J, with 14 bases in the middle. The CDR3 consists of 14 residues. The germline CDR1 and CDR2 sequences are SGHAT and FQNNGV. DNA of the CDR3: TGTGCCAGCAGCCCCCCTACAGGACTCACTGAAGCTTTCTTT. Translating it yields CASSPPTGLTEAFF.

The J gene is TRBJ2-3, the V gene TRBV9; possibly TRBD1 or TRBD2 for D (5 bases each). This CDR3 comprises 15 residues. Trimming removed 4 bases from V and 3 bases from J, with 15 bases in between. Looked up from germline, CDR1 is SGDLS and CDR2 is YYNGEE. This CDR3 reads CASSPSGGRTDTQYF. CDR3 DNA sequence: TGTGCCAGCAGCCCTAGTGGGGGAAGAACAGATACGCAGTATTTT.

The gene calls are TRBV27 and TRBJ1-1, with a possible D match to TRBD1 (5 bases). The germline V gene encodes CDR1 MNHEY and CDR2 SMNVEV (reference sequence). V was pared by 2 bases and J by 4 bases, with 14 bases between. The CDR3 is made up of 15 amino acids. The CDR3 DNA reads TGTGCCAGCAGTTTAATGCAGGGTTTGTTCACTGAAGCTTTCTTT. This gives the protein CASSLMQGLFTEAFF.

The rearrangement uses TRBV19 and TRBJ2-3, with D maybe TRBD2 (6 bases). This CDR3 is built from 15 residues. The germline V and J ends were trimmed by 5 bases and 3 bases, with 15 bases remaining between them. CDR1 and CDR2 from the germline V gene are LNHDA and SQIVND (reference sequence). In DNA form, the CDR3 reads TGTGCCAGTAGTCTCGTCTCCGGAGGGACAGATACGCAGTATTTT. Translation gives CASSLVSGGTDTQYF.

The rearrangement joins TRBV2 to TRBJ2-3; D is ambiguous. The germline CDR1 and CDR2 sequences are SNHLY and FYNNEI. V lost 2 bases and J 0 bases, leaving 9 bases between the germline ends. The CDR3 is 15 residues long. CDR3 in amino acids: CASSESIGSTDTQYF. The CDR3 DNA follows: TGTGCCAGCAGTGAATCGATAGGGAGCACAGATACGCAGTATTTT. Looking up the rest from reference TRBV2 and TRBJ2-3 gives the full variable domain: EPEVTQTPSHQVTQMGQEVILRCVPISNHLYFYWYRQILGQKVEFLVSFYNNEISEKSEIFDDQFSVERPDGSNFTLKIRSTKLEDSAMYFCASSESIGSTDTQYFGPGTRLTVL.

The chain uses TRBV5-1 and TRBJ2-7; no reliable D call. V was pared by 3 bases and J by 6 bases, with 10 bases between. The CDR3 runs 12 residues. Germline values: CDR1 SGHRS, CDR2 YFSETQ. The CDR3 loop reads CASSWPASEQYF. The CDR3 region has the DNA TGCGCCAGCAGCTGGCCGGCTTCCGAGCAGTACTTC.

The genes are TRBV9 and TRBJ2-3; 7 nucleotides match TRBD2. Trimming cost V 5 bases and J 2 bases; bases outside gene matches: 5. Germline V lookup: CDR1 SGDLS, CDR2 YYNGEE. This CDR3 region has 14 residues. The CDR3 nucleotides read TGTGCCAGCAGTCCAGCGGGGATCACAGATACGCAGTATTTT. Translated: CASSPAGITDTQYF.

The genes are TRBV5-1 and TRBJ2-3; TRBD1 matches 8 bases. The CDR3 contains 15 residues. J gave up 5 bases and V 4 bases, and 9 bases lay outside the gene matches. Per germline, CDR1 SGHRS and CDR2 YFSETQ. The CDR3 here is CASSPGQGEGDTQYF. The CDR3 nucleotides read TGCGCCAGCAGCCCCGGACAGGGAGAGGGAGATACGCAGTATTTT.

The genes are TRBV6-6 and TRBJ2-7, with TRBD2 matching over 11 bases. With 5 bases clipped from V and 6 bases from J, the junction kept 12 bases outside the gene matches. This CDR3 spans 16 amino acids. CDR1 MNHNY and CDR2 SVGAGI come from the germline V gene (reference sequence). For the CDR3, the DNA is TGTGCCAGCAGTCCTGACCTTAGCGGGAGGGCAGGCGAGCAGTACTTC. It specifies CASSPDLSGRAGEQYF.

The chain carries TRBV18 and TRBJ2-1; possibly TRBD1 for D (5 bases). With 5 bases removed from V and 4 bases from J, the gap between germline ends came to 12 bases. This CDR3 comprises 14 residues. Germline CDR1 and CDR2: KGHSH and LQKENI. The CDR3 DNA sequence: TGTGCCAGCTCAGCAAAACAGGAGTACAATGAGCAGTTCTTC. This codes for CASSAKQEYNEQFF.

The chain carries TRBV2 and TRBJ1-5; 11 positions match TRBD1. This CDR3 is 15 amino acids long. Germline CDR1 reads SNHLY; CDR2 reads FYNNEI. Trimming removed 6 bases from V and 4 bases from J; junction bases left unmatched: 5. CDR3 nucleotides: TGTGCCAGCAGGCCGGGACAGGGGGGTAATCAGCCCCAGCATTTT. The encoded protein is CASRPGQGGNQPQHF.

The chain carries TRBV14 and TRBJ1-2; the D gene is possibly TRBD1 (6 bases). The V gene's germline CDR1 is SGHDN and CDR2 FVKESK. CDR3 length equals 15 residues. V lost 4 bases and J 2 bases, leaving 14 bases between the germline ends. CDR3 loop: CASSPKQGINYGYTF. The CDR3 DNA sequence: TGTGCCAGCAGCCCGAAACAGGGAATCAACTATGGCTACACCTTC.

This chain connects TRBV25-1 to TRBJ1-1, with unresolved D. Per the germline V gene, CDR1 is MGHDK and CDR2 is SYGVNS. The CDR3 has 13 amino acids. V shed 10 bases and J shed 4 bases, with 16 bases lying between them. For the CDR3, the DNA is TGTGCCACCCCGTTCGGGTTCTCCACTGAAGCTTTCTTT. Translating it yields CATPFGFSTEAFF. The full variable domain, rest sourced from reference TRBV25-1 and TRBJ1-1, is EADIYQTPRYLVIGTGKKITLECSQTMGHDKMYWYQQDPGMELHLIHYSYGVNSTEKGDLSSESTVSRIRTEHFPLTLESARPSHTSQYLCATPFGFSTEAFFGQGTRLTVV.

The CDR3 DNA is TGCAGCGTTGAAGTCCCCCGGGACTGGAAGACCCAGTACTTC. Translating it yields CSVEVPRDWKTQYF. J is TRBJ2-5 and V is TRBV29-1; perhaps TRBD2 as D (6 bases). Germline CDR1 is SQVTM and CDR2 is ANQGSEA. This CDR3 contains 14 residues. V dropped 1 base and J dropped 6 bases, with 15 bases sitting between them.

This chain links TRBV19 with TRBJ2-1, with D maybe TRBD1 (5 bases). CDR1 LNHDA and CDR2 SQIVND come from the germline V gene (reference sequence). V was pared by 5 bases and J by 1 base, with 15 bases between. The CDR3 has 16 amino acids. The CDR3, as DNA: TGTGCCAGTAGTCCCGGTGGGGCCCCATCCTACAATGAGCAGTTCTTC. It translates to CASSPGGAPSYNEQFF.

The chain uses TRBV11-3 and TRBJ2-1, with D hard to call. Germline V lookup: CDR1 SGHNT, CDR2 YENEEA. The length of the CDR3 is 12 residues. The V end was cut by 5 bases, the J end by 4 bases, with 6 bases between. CDR3 protein: CASSATYNEQFF. The CDR3 bases are TGTGCCAGCAGCGCTACTTACAATGAGCAGTTCTTC.

The rearrangement links TRBV19 to TRBJ1-1; no clear D. This CDR3 is built from 15 residues. The germline V gene encodes CDR1 LNHDA and CDR2 SQIVND (reference sequence). Trimming left V 5 bases short and J 3 bases short, with 16 bases between. The CDR3: CASSGRRTPHTEAFF. In DNA, the CDR3 is TGTGCCAGTAGTGGTCGGAGGACCCCCCACACTGAAGCTTTCTTT.

The rearrangement joins TRBV5-1 to TRBJ2-5; D call uncertain. The V end lost 5 bases, the J end lost 5 bases, and 13 bases lay between the germline ends. This CDR3 comprises 13 residues. The germline CDR1 and CDR2 sequences are SGHRS and YFSETQ. The CDR3 region has the DNA TGCGCCAGCAGACGTAGACCCGAGGAGACCCAGTACTTC. Amino acids: CASRRRPEETQYF.

This clone appeared once. The CDR3 sequence: CASSLETSGNTGELFF. CDR3 nucleotides: TGTGCCAGCAGCTTGGAGACTAGCGGCAACACCGGGGAGCTGTTTTTT. The rearrangement links TRBV5-4 to TRBJ2-2, with 9 bases fitting TRBD2. CDR1 and CDR2 from the germline V gene are SGHNT and YYREEE (reference sequence). The CDR3 runs to 16 residues. V shed 0 bases and J 2 bases; nucleotides not matched to a gene: 2.

J is TRBJ2-7 and V is TRBV5-1; 7 nucleotides agree with TRBD2. With V trimmed by 0 bases and J by 0 bases, 3 bases remained unmatched. Per germline, CDR1 SGHRS and CDR2 YFSETQ. This CDR3 region has 15 residues. Here the CDR3 reads CASSLDGRNSYEQYF. The CDR3 DNA is TGCGCCAGCAGCTTGGACGGGAGGAACTCCTACGAGCAGTACTTC.

The chain is built from TRBV6-6 and TRBJ1-4; tentative D call: TRBD1 (6 bases). Germline V gene data show CDR1 as MNHNY and CDR2 as SVGAGI (reference sequence). V lost 2 bases and J lost 7, with 14 bases in between. The CDR3 has 15 residues. In DNA, the CDR3 is TGTGCCAGCAGTTACGAGGGGGAAGGGGGTGAAAAACTGTTTTTT. Translated: CASSYEGEGGEKLFF.

The chain is built from TRBV6-4 and TRBJ2-6, with TRBD1 matching over 8 bases. The junction had 9 bases not matched to a gene; V was cut back by 8 bases and J by 0 bases. Germline lookup yields CDR1 MRHNA and CDR2 SNTAGT. The CDR3 is 17 amino acids. DNA of the CDR3: TGTGCCAGCGGGTCGGACAGGGAACCCTCTGGGGCCAACGTCCTGACTTTC. Translation: CASGSDREPSGANVLTF.

The genes are TRBV19 and TRBJ2-7, with 8 bases that match TRBD1. CDR3 length equals 13 residues. Trimming cost V 6 bases and J 5 bases; bases outside gene matches: 6. Looked up from germline, CDR1 is LNHDA and CDR2 is SQIVND (reference sequence). The CDR3 nucleotides read TGTGCCAGTAGGGGACAGGAGTTTAACGAGCAGTACTTC. This encodes CASRGQEFNEQYF.